This T cell receptor (beta chain) was captured by sequencing in a study of T-cell reconstitution after alpha-beta-depleted transplantation in children. CDR1 is SGHRS, CDR2 YFSETQ, per germline. V was pared by 4 bases and J by 6 bases, with 17 bases between. The CDR3 has 15 amino acids. The TCRbeta library incorporated unique molecular identifiers. TCRdb used MiXCR to reprocess the PCR reads, holding one entry per CDR3 protein. The sample lists approximately 510,000 distinct CDR3 sequences, about 17% seen once, with approximately 3% in the top ten. This clonotype occurred a few times. The chain is built from TRBV5-1 and TRBJ1-5; D possibly corresponds to TRBD1 (6 bases). This sequence originates from a human donor who donated a stem cell graft to a child with acute lymphoblastic leukemia. The source material was PBMCs from the stem cell graft donor, sampled from the stem cell graft. The CDR3 DNA reads as TGCGCCAGCAGCCCCTTGGGGGGGGCGGGTCAGCCCCAGCATTTT. Encoded protein: CASSPLGGAGQPQHF.